These 24 T cell receptor beta chains were all obtained from the same sample, sequenced in a study of vaccination and CD4 T cells after COVID-19. Cultured CD4+ T cell DNA underwent sequencing with the Oncomine TCR Beta short-read assay. TCRdb reprocessed the PCR reads via MiXCR and lists one record per CDR3 protein. The repertoire holds approximately 21,000 distinct CDR3 sequences, with around 52% as singletons. The treatment denotes: approximately nine-day PBMC culture with coronavirus spike peptide pools or control peptides (ViraFEST assay). Antigen specificity for these receptors is unknown. Sequenced material: CD4+ T cells from blood, cultured in vitro. The receptors were gathered from a human donor who had recovered from COVID-19.

The chain has TRBV6-5 and TRBJ1-3; D is ambiguous. Germline V lookup: CDR1 MNHEY, CDR2 SVGAGI. Trimming shortened V by 2 bases and J by 2 bases, and 16 bases separated the two germline ends. The CDR3 runs 17 residues. The CDR3 sequence: CASSYRTPRETGNTIYF. The CDR3 bases are TGTGCCAGCAGTTACCGGACCCCAAGGGAGACTGGAAACACCATATATTTT.

This chain joins TRBV12-3 or TRBV12-4 and TRBJ2-2; D remains ambiguous. This CDR3 has 13 residues. The germline V and J ends were trimmed by 4 bases and 6 bases, with 9 bases remaining between them. The CDR3 is CASSSFRSGELFF. The CDR3 DNA sequence: TGTGCCAGCAGTTCATTCCGGTCCGGGGAGCTGTTTTTT.

The chain has TRBV6-2 or TRBV6-3 and TRBJ1-2; TRBD1 agrees at 9 bases. J lost 2 bases, V lost 6 bases, and 4 bases had no gene match. Germline V CDR1 and CDR2: MNHEY, SVGEGT. The CDR3 spans 14 residues. CDR3 DNA sequence: TGTGCCAGCAGGGGGACAGGGAGGAACTATGGCTACACCTTC. Protein sequence: CASRGTGRNYGYTF.

This clonotype was counted only a few times. The genes are TRBV7-8 and TRBJ2-7; TRBD1 might be the D (5 bases). CDR1 SGHVS and CDR2 FQNEAQ come from the germline V gene. The CDR3 runs to 15 residues. Trimming cost V 5 bases and J 1 base, with 15 bases left between them. This chain's CDR3 is CASSPPKGASYEQYF. For the CDR3, the DNA is TGTGCCAGCAGCCCCCCCAAAGGGGCTTCCTACGAGCAGTACTTC.

This clonotype was picked up a small number of times. The rearrangement uses TRBV7-8 and TRBJ2-5, with D unresolved. From germline, CDR1 is SGHVS and CDR2 FQNEAQ. This CDR3 contains 12 residues. Trimming stripped 5 bases from V and 2 bases from J, with 6 bases between. CDR3 loop: CASSAVQETQYF. The CDR3 nucleotides read TGTGCCAGCAGCGCCGTACAAGAGACCCAGTACTTC.

The V call is TRBV30, the J call TRBJ2-2; no reliable D call. The V gene lost 0 bases and the J gene lost 6 bases, with 8 bases spanning the gap. The CDR3 covers 13 residues. Germline CDR1 GTSNPN, CDR2 SVGIG (reference sequence). The CDR3, as DNA: TGTGCCTGGAGTGTCGGAAACCCCGGGGAGCTGTTTTTT. This gives the protein CAWSVGNPGELFF.

The genes are TRBV7-2 and TRBJ2-7; no clear D gene. Trimming took off 5 bases at V and 4 bases at J, with 15 bases between the two ends. The CDR3 extends over 14 amino acids. Germline values: CDR1 SGHTA, CDR2 FQGNSA. DNA for the CDR3: TGTGCCAGCAGCCCTGAGATAAATTCGTACGAGCAGTACTTC. This codes for CASSPEINSYEQYF.

This chain links TRBV6-2 or TRBV6-3 with TRBJ2-1; possible D gene TRBD2, 5 bases. Per the germline V gene, CDR1 is MNHEY and CDR2 is SVGEGT. Trimming removed 6 bases at V and 15 bases at J, with 27 bases between. CDR3 size: 15 residues. The CDR3 region has the DNA TGTGCCAGCAGCCCTCAAGAGGGTGGTGTTAGCGAACGGTTCTTC. This encodes CASSPQEGGVSERFF.

The chain employs TRBV7-2 and TRBJ1-2; D is unclear. Per the germline V gene, CDR1 is SGHTA and CDR2 is FQGNSA. This CDR3 contains 17 residues. The ends were cut back, 1 base at V and 1 base at J, with 16 bases in the middle. The CDR3 coding sequence is TGTGCCAGCAGCTTAGTAGGGCACAACCTTATTAACTATGGCTACACCTTC. This translates into CASSLVGHNLINYGYTF.

The chain joins TRBV5-1 to TRBJ2-3; no clear D gene. This CDR3 has 15 amino acids. V lost 3 bases and J 3 bases, leaving 14 bases between the germline ends. Germline-derived CDR1 and CDR2 are SGHRS and YFSETQ. The CDR3 sequence is CASSSTPTNTDTQYF. DNA of the CDR3: TGCGCCAGCAGCTCCACACCGACGAATACAGATACGCAGTATTTT. Full variable domain (outside the CDR3, taken from reference TRBV5-1 and TRBJ2-3): KAGVTQTPRYLIKTRGQQVTLSCSPISGHRSVSWYQQTPGQGLQFLFEYFSETQRNKGNFPGRFSGRQFSNSRSEMNVSTLELGDSALYLCASSSTPTNTDTQYFGPGTRLTVL.

This clonotype was detected once. The chain links TRBV12-3 or TRBV12-4 to TRBJ2-5; no clear D gene. The CDR3 covers 14 residues. Trimming took off 6 bases at V and 0 bases at J, with 11 bases between the two ends. This chain's CDR3 is CASRYDWNQETQYF. The CDR3 DNA is TGTGCCAGCAGATACGACTGGAACCAAGAGACCCAGTACTTC.

CDR3 sequence: CASSLGGQGMMSTEAFF. The CDR3 DNA reads as TGTGCCAGCAGCTTAGGGGGACAGGGAATGATGAGCACTGAAGCTTTCTTT. The chain carries TRBV7-8 and TRBJ1-1; TRBD1 aligns across 9 bases. CDR1 SGHVS and CDR2 FQNEAQ come from the germline V gene. J gave up 4 bases and V 1 base, and 10 bases lay outside the gene matches. The CDR3 runs to 17 residues.

This rearrangement joins TRBV4-2 to TRBJ1-2, with D possibly TRBD1 on 6 matching bases. This CDR3 is built from 17 residues. V was shortened by 1 base and J by 1 base, with 16 bases between the two germline ends. The germline CDR1 and CDR2 sequences are LGHNA and YNFKEQ. The CDR3 loop is CASSQAGRTVRNYGYTF. CDR3 bases: TGTGCCAGCAGCCAAGCTGGTCGGACAGTTCGTAACTATGGCTACACCTTC.

The chain carries TRBV7-9 and TRBJ2-3; D is unresolved. V dropped 5 bases and J dropped 0 bases, with 9 bases sitting between them. The CDR3 has 14 amino acids. The germline CDR1 and CDR2 sequences are SEHNR and FQNEAQ (reference sequence). CDR3 region: CASSPKVSTDTQYF. CDR3 nucleotides: TGTGCCAGCAGCCCTAAAGTTAGCACAGATACGCAGTATTTT.

The chain uses TRBV20-1 and TRBJ1-1, with TRBD1 identical over 10 bases. With 1 base clipped from V and 4 bases from J, the junction kept 0 bases outside the gene matches. In germline, CDR1 is DFQATT, CDR2 SNEGSKA (reference sequence). The CDR3 runs 13 residues. In DNA, the CDR3 is TGCAGTGCTAGAGGGACAGGGGGCACTGAAGCTTTCTTT. Translated: CSARGTGGTEAFF.

This clonotype is medium-sized by share. This chain connects TRBV20-1 to TRBJ1-3, with D unresolved. The length of the CDR3 is 13 residues. Germline V gene data show CDR1 as DFQATT and CDR2 as SNEGSKA (reference sequence). V was shortened by 5 bases and J by 2 bases, with 10 bases between the two germline ends. The CDR3 is CSAQGLAGNTIYF. The CDR3 nucleotides read TGCAGTGCTCAAGGGTTAGCTGGAAACACCATATATTTT.

V and J are TRBV5-8 and TRBJ1-1; 8 nucleotides agree with TRBD1. The CDR3 contains 14 residues. J gave up 9 bases and V 1 base, and 8 bases lay outside the gene matches. Germline CDR1 SGHTS, CDR2 YDEGEE. The CDR3 protein is CASSLSGTGVQAFF. In DNA, the CDR3 is TGTGCCAGCAGCTTGTCGGGGACAGGAGTACAAGCTTTCTTT.

This chain joins TRBV6-2 or TRBV6-3 and TRBJ1-2, with TRBD1 as a possible D gene (5 bases). The CDR3 extends over 13 amino acids. The V and J ends lost 4 bases and 2 bases respectively, with 8 bases between them. Germline CDR1 MNHEY, CDR2 SVGEGT. This CDR3 is CASSSYRNYGYTF. The CDR3 nucleotides are TGTGCCAGCAGTTCTTACAGGAACTATGGCTACACCTTC.

The J gene is TRBJ2-5, the V gene TRBV2; the match to TRBD1 covers 7 bases. The CDR3 is 13 amino acids. Trimming cost V 8 bases and J 2 bases; bases outside gene matches: 5. Germline V gene sequence: CDR1 SNHLY, CDR2 FYNNEI. The CDR3 sequence is CASYRGLQETQYF. The CDR3 bases are TGTGCCAGCTACAGGGGTTTGCAAGAGACCCAGTACTTC.

J is TRBJ2-7 and V is TRBV7-8, with a weak D call TRBD2 (5 bases). The V and J ends lost 7 bases and 3 bases respectively, with 13 bases between them. CDR3 length equals 13 residues. CDR1 is SGHVS and CDR2 is FQNEAQ in the germline V gene. The CDR3 reads CASTLLGGYEQYF. The CDR3 nucleotides read TGTGCCAGCACCCTACTTGGAGGCTACGAGCAGTACTTC.

The chain combines TRBV12-3 or TRBV12-4 with TRBJ1-6; possible D gene TRBD1, 5 bases. Deletions cut 3 bases from V and 0 bases from J, with 9 bases between. The CDR3 contains 16 residues. Here the CDR3 DNA reads TGTGCCAGCAGTTTGTTTGGGGGCTCCTATAATTCACCCCTCCACTTT. Protein sequence: CASSLFGGSYNSPLHF.

The chain links TRBV5-1 to TRBJ2-5, with D possibly matching TRBD2 (6 bases). V lost 0 bases and J 4 bases, leaving 10 bases between the germline ends. This CDR3 contains 14 residues. CDR1 is SGHRS, CDR2 YFSETQ, per germline. CDR3 amino acids: CASSLGGELETQYF. DNA of the CDR3: TGCGCCAGCAGCTTGGGGGGGGAATTAGAGACCCAGTACTTC.

This clonotype turned up a few times. V usage is TRBV19 and J usage is TRBJ1-2; 7 bases map to TRBD1. Germline CDR1 and CDR2: LNHDA and SQIVND (reference sequence). The V and J ends lost 7 bases and 8 bases, in that order; junction bases with no gene match: 7. The CDR3 runs to 12 residues. Here the CDR3 reads CASTTGDLGYTF. As DNA, the CDR3 is TGTGCCAGTACCACAGGGGACCTAGGCTACACCTTC.

The V call is TRBV30, the J call TRBJ1-1; D is perhaps TRBD1 (5 bases). Germline CDR1 is GTSNPN and CDR2 is SVGIG (reference sequence). The CDR3 spans 12 residues. The V gene lost 6 bases and the J gene lost 0 bases, with 8 bases spanning the gap. The CDR3 here is CACVDMNTEAFF. CDR3 bases: TGTGCCTGCGTGGACATGAACACTGAAGCTTTCTTT.